A single sample is the source of the 9 T cell receptor beta chains below, sequenced in a study of blood T cell repertoires in COVID-19. Produced via immunoSEQ multiplex PCR; TCRdb's table is partial and in-frame only. The data show 120,000 or so clones, with about 85% seen just once and under 7% held by the top ten. Specimen: peripheral blood. These receptors were taken from a man aged 80 or over with active or convalescent COVID-19.

The J gene is TRBJ1-2, the V gene TRBV4-3; D is perhaps TRBD1 (6 bases). V lost 0 bases, J lost 4 bases, and 12 bases lay in between. The CDR3 has 15 amino acids. Germline CDR1 reads LGHNA; CDR2 reads YSLEER. DNA of the CDR3: TGCGCCAGCAGCCAAGATAAAGGACAGCCCTATGGCTACACCTTC. Encoded protein: CASSQDKGQPYGYTF.

The V gene is TRBV11-3, the J gene TRBJ2-3, with 9 bases fitting TRBD2. Germline loops: CDR1 SGHNT, CDR2 YENEEA. The ends lost 5 bases at V and 4 bases at J; junction bases unmatched: 4. This CDR3 has 14 amino acids. The CDR3, as DNA: TGTGCCAGCAGCCCTGGACTAGCGCCAGATACGCAGTATTTT. Translated: CASSPGLAPDTQYF.

The rearrangement uses TRBV5-8 and TRBJ1-2, with TRBD1 matching over 7 bases. V shed 0 bases, J shed 4 bases, and the junction held 3 bases outside the gene matches. Germline loops: CDR1 SGHTS, CDR2 YDEGEE. The CDR3 spans 14 residues. CDR3 sequence (DNA): TGTGCCAGCAGCTTGGGACAGGGTGCCTATGGCTACACCTTC. This translates into CASSLGQGAYGYTF.

V usage is TRBV7-2 and J usage is TRBJ1-5; a possible D gene is TRBD1 (5 bases). CDR1 and CDR2 (germline): SGHTA, FQGNSA. The CDR3 covers 15 residues. Trimming took off 1 base at V and 6 bases at J, with 13 bases between the two ends. The CDR3 DNA is TGTGCCAGCAGCTTAGGGTACGGGGGTAGTCAGCCCCAGCATTTT. It specifies CASSLGYGGSQPQHF.

V usage is TRBV6-1 and J usage is TRBJ1-5; 7 bases line up with TRBD1. Germline trimming cut 3 bases from V and 6 bases from J; bases unmatched to any gene: 5. Germline CDR1 MNHNS, CDR2 SASEGT. This CDR3 is built from 14 residues. The CDR3 region is CASSENRGGQPQHF. In DNA form, the CDR3 reads TGTGCCAGCAGTGAGAACAGGGGAGGTCAGCCCCAGCATTTT.

The chain couples TRBV18 to TRBJ1-5, with 7 bases lining up with TRBD1. The CDR3 sequence is 14 residues long. Germline assignment: CDR1 KGHSH and CDR2 LQKENI. V dropped 3 bases and J dropped 3; count of bases not matched to a gene: 2. CDR3 residues: CASSPGQDNQPQHF. For the CDR3, the DNA is TGTGCCAGCTCACCTGGACAGGACAATCAGCCCCAGCATTTT.

The chain uses TRBV28 and TRBJ2-1, with 7 bases identical to TRBD2. The J segment lost 2 bases and the V segment lost 4 bases, leaving 5 bases of the junction unmatched. Germline CDR1 MDHEN, CDR2 SYDVKM. The CDR3 sequence is 15 residues long. CDR3 nucleotide sequence: TGTGCCAGCAGTTCGCGGGGGACCACCTACAATGAGCAGTTCTTC. As protein: CASSSRGTTYNEQFF.

The chain recombines TRBV5-1 with TRBJ2-2; D unclear. With 4 bases removed from V and 8 bases from J, the gap between germline ends came to 18 bases. The germline V gene has CDR1 SGHRS and CDR2 YFSETQ. The CDR3 totals 15 residues. The CDR3 sequence is CASSPGFSTPGELFF. The CDR3 bases are TGCGCCAGCAGCCCAGGATTTAGTACACCGGGGGAGCTGTTTTTT.

The table lists this clone with a few counts. The chain has TRBV6-6 and TRBJ2-7; 9 bases agree with TRBD1. Germline CDR1 is MNHNY and CDR2 is SVGAGI (reference sequence). The CDR3 contains 13 residues. V dropped 6 bases and J dropped 3; count of bases not matched to a gene: 3. The CDR3 reads CASRGTGFYEQYF. CDR3 coding DNA: TGTGCCAGCAGGGGGACAGGGTTCTACGAGCAGTACTTC.